This T cell receptor beta chain was found in a study of blood T cells in healthy people across ages. This clonotype was detected a few times. A second roughly 7 to 12 cycle PCR used barcoded and J-beta primers. Every single cDNA molecule received a tag from a template-switch adaptor with 12 random nucleotides. TCRdb processed the 5' RACE reads anew with MiXCR; each CDR3 protein has one entry. The sample lists fewer than 900,000 distinct CDR3 sequences; 43% were seen once. The sequenced sample consisted of blood. The sequence was collected from a woman aged 55-70 years in good health.

This chain's CDR3 is CASSTWDRGNTEAFF. Written as DNA, the CDR3 is TGCGCCAGCAGCACCTGGGACAGGGGGAATACTGAAGCTTTCTTT. The rearrangement links TRBV5-1 to TRBJ1-1; 11 nucleotides agree with TRBD1. This CDR3 is built from 15 residues. CDR1 and CDR2 from the germline V gene are SGHRS and YFSETQ. V lost 4 bases and J lost 5; bases outside the gene matches: 7.